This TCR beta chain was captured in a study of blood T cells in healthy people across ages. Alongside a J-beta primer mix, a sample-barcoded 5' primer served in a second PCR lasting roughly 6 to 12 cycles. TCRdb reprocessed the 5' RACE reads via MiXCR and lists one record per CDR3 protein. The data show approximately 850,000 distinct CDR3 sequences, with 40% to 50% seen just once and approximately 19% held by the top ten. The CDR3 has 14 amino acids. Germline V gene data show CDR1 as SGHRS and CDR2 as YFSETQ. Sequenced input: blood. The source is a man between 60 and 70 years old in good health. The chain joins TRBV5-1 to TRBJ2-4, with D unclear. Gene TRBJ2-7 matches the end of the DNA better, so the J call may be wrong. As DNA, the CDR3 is TGCGCCAGCAGCTTTCCTCAGACGCCCTACGAGCAGTACTTC. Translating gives CASSFPQTPYEQYF.